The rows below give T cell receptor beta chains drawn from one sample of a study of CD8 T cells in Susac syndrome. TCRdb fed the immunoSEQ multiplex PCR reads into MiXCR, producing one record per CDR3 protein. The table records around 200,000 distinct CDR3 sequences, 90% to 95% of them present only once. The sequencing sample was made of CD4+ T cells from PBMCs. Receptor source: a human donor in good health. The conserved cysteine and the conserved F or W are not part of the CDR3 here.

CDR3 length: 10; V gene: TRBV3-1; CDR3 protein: ASRQVGGEAF
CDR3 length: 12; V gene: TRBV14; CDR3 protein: ASSQARDRETQY
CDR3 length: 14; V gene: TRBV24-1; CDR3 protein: ATSDTSTGYGNEQF
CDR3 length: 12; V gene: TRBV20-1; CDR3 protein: SASPGAARYGYT
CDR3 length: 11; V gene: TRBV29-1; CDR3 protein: SVGWGVQETQY
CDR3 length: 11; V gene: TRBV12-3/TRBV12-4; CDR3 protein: ASSFGLRDIQY
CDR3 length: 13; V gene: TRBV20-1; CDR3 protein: SASRYRGNPDEQY
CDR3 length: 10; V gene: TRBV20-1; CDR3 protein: SARYDGDEQF
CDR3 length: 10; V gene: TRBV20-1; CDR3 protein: SAFLQGNEQF
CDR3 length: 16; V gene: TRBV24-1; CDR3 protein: ATSGSPPGRSSTDTQY
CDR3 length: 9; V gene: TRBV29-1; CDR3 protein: SVSAGEKLF
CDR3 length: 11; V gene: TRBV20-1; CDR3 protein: SARGQPNQPQH
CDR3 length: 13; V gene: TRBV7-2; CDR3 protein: ASSLVLAGAKGQF
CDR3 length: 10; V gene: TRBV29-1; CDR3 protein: SAGTGPDEQY
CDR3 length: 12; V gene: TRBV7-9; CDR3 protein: ASSLVGKNTEAF
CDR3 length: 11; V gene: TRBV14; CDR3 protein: ASSQDGNQPQH
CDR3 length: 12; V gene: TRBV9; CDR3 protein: ASSVRLADDEQF
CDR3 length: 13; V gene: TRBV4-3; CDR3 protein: ASSQDGREGETQY
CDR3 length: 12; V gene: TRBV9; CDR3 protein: ASSVGGGGTEAF
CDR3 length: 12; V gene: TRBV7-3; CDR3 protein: ASSLSPAGNEQF
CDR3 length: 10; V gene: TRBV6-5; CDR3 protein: ASSNRDLGYT
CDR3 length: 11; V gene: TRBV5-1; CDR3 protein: ASSLEGTYEQY
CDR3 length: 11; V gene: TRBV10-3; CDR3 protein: AIGDRENQPQH
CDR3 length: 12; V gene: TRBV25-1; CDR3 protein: ASRGRISTDTQY
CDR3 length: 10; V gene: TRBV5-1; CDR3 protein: ASSLQGFEQY
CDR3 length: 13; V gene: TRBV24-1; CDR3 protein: ATSDGTGSNQPQH
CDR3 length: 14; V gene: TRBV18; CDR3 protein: ASSPLRQGNTGELF
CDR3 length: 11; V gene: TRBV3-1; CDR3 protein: ASSYRGDYGYT
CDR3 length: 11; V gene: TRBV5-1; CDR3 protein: ASSLALAETQY
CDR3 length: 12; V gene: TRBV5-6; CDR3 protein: ASSFPGPQYEQY
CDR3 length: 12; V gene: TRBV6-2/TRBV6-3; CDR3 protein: ASSYSRSNEKLF
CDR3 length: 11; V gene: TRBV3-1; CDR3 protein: ASSRQGKGTQY
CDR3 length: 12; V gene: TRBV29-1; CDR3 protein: SVGLTGAKNIQY
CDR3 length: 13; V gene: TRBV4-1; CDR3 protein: ASSQVLAVFNEQF
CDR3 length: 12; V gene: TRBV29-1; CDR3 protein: SVLSRGLGSIQY
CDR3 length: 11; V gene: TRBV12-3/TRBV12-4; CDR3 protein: ASSSGVRETQY
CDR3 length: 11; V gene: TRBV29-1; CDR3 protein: STGTSGNNEQF